The 24 T cell receptor beta chains reported below all come from one sample, sequenced in a study of blood T cell repertoires in COVID-19. The protocol was immunoSEQ multiplex PCR, while the TCRdb copy is restricted to in-frame clones and leaves out a portion. The data show more than 250,000 clones, with 92% seen just once and around 20% held by the top ten. The sequenced sample was PBMCs or T cells enriched from blood (not recorded which). These TCRs come from a woman in her 30s who had recovered from COVID-19.

The chain recombines TRBV18 with TRBJ2-1; TRBD2 matches at 11 bases. With V trimmed by 4 bases and J by 5 bases, 1 base remained unmatched. From germline, CDR1 is KGHSH and CDR2 LQKENI. This CDR3 is 14 amino acids long. The CDR3 DNA is TGTGCCAGCTCACGTAGCGGGAGGGACAATGAGCAGTTCTTC. This translates into CASSRSGRDNEQFF.

The rearrangement links TRBV15 to TRBJ1-3; no clear D gene. V dropped 5 bases and J dropped 0 bases, with 11 bases sitting between them. The CDR3 consists of 15 residues. CDR1 and CDR2 (germline): LNHNV, YYDKDF (reference sequence). CDR3 DNA: TGTGCCACCAGCTTAGCCCAGCACTCTGGAAACACCATATATTTT. Protein sequence: CATSLAQHSGNTIYF.

The rearrangement joins TRBV9 to TRBJ1-6, with TRBD1 identical over 7 bases. V gave up 3 bases and J gave up 10 bases; unmatched junction bases: 13. The V gene's germline CDR1 is SGDLS and CDR2 YYNGEE. The CDR3 contains 16 residues. The CDR3 nucleotides are TGTGCCAGCAGCGCAGATACAGGGGAAGTAGGGTCACCCCTCCACTTT. Encoded protein: CASSADTGEVGSPLHF.

V and J are TRBV9 and TRBJ2-7; TRBD2 matches 14 bases. The CDR3 spans 17 residues. With V trimmed by 3 bases and J by 4 bases, 9 bases remained unmatched. The germline V gene encodes CDR1 SGDLS and CDR2 YYNGEE. The CDR3 here is CASSAEPGLAGEYEQYF. In nucleotides, the CDR3 is TGTGCCAGCAGCGCCGAACCGGGACTAGCGGGAGAATACGAGCAGTACTTC.

This clone was counted once. The J gene is TRBJ1-1, the V gene TRBV30; no definite D call. CDR1 and CDR2 (germline): GTSNPN, SVGIG (reference sequence). The CDR3 contains 15 residues. Trimming stripped 0 bases from V and 2 bases from J, with 13 bases between. This chain's CDR3 is CAWSVLGGRNTEAFF. CDR3 coding DNA: TGTGCCTGGAGTGTACTCGGCGGGCGAAACACTGAAGCTTTCTTT.

The rearrangement links TRBV7-2 to TRBJ2-3; TRBD2 aligns across 9 bases. The CDR3 has 16 residues. Germline CDR1 reads SGHTA; CDR2 reads FQGNSA. J lost 1 base, V lost 5 bases, and 7 bases had no gene match. Here the CDR3 DNA reads TGTGCCAGCAGCCACGGGACTAGCCATCGCACAGATACGCAGTATTTT. Translated: CASSHGTSHRTDTQYF.

The CDR3, as DNA: TGTGCCAGCTCACCCACGGGACAGTTTTCCTTGGAGCAGTACTTC. It specifies CASSPTGQFSLEQYF. This chain joins TRBV18 and TRBJ2-7; 7 nucleotides match TRBD1. Germline loops: CDR1 KGHSH, CDR2 LQKENI. V gave up 3 bases and J gave up 7 bases; unmatched junction bases: 12. There are 15 residues in the CDR3.

This chain connects TRBV27 to TRBJ2-2; 8 nucleotides agree with TRBD2. The V and J ends lost 6 bases and 4 bases, in that order; junction bases with no gene match: 4. The CDR3 is made up of 14 amino acids. CDR1 and CDR2 (germline): MNHEY, SMNVEV (reference sequence). CDR3 in amino acids: CASRYGRATGELFF. CDR3 nucleotides: TGTGCCAGCAGATACGGGAGGGCCACCGGGGAGCTGTTTTTT.

The DNA for the CDR3 is TGCGCCAGCAGCTTGGAGGGGGCGGTGGGCTACACCTTC. Translated, it gives CASSLEGAVGYTF. The chain is built from TRBV5-1 and TRBJ1-2; 7 nucleotides align to TRBD1. Losses at the gene ends were 0 bases for V and 8 bases for J; bases not matched to a gene: 4. Germline V lookup: CDR1 SGHRS, CDR2 YFSETQ. There are 13 residues in the CDR3. Filled out from reference TRBV5-1 and TRBJ1-2, the complete variable domain reads KAGVTQTPRYLIKTRGQQVTLSCSPISGHRSVSWYQQTPGQGLQFLFEYFSETQRNKGNFPGRFSGRQFSNSRSEMNVSTLELGDSALYLCASSLEGAVGYTFGSGTRLTVV.

The CDR3 sequence is CASSTSGSGETQYF. In nucleotides, the CDR3 is TGCGCCAGCAGCACTAGCGGGAGCGGTGAGACCCAGTACTTC. This chain links TRBV5-1 with TRBJ2-5; 11 bases agree with TRBD2. Unmatched junction bases numbered 4, after V lost 4 bases and J lost 5 bases. CDR1 is SGHRS and CDR2 is YFSETQ in the germline V gene. The CDR3 has 14 amino acids.

A single count supports this clone. The chain employs TRBV25-1 and TRBJ2-2; 8 bases align to TRBD1. After removal of 8 bases from V and 6 bases from J, the junction contained 14 bases not matched to a gene. The CDR3 covers 16 residues. Germline CDR1 MGHDK, CDR2 SYGVNS. CDR3 residues: CASHLGGTGNPGELFF. The CDR3 coding sequence is TGTGCCAGCCACCTTGGCGGGACAGGAAACCCCGGGGAGCTGTTTTTT.

The V gene is TRBV7-9, the J gene TRBJ2-7; D unclear. CDR3 length equals 16 residues. Deletions cut 0 bases from V and 2 bases from J, with 14 bases between. The germline V gene encodes CDR1 SEHNR and CDR2 FQNEAQ (reference sequence). Here the CDR3 DNA reads TGTGCCAGCAGCTTAGCCCTCCCCGAGGTGACCTACGAGCAGTACTTC. Translating it yields CASSLALPEVTYEQYF.

Regarding this clone: At the DNA level, this CDR3 is encoded by other sequences in the same sample as well. This chain connects TRBV18 to TRBJ1-2; TRBD1 might be the D (5 bases). Trimming removed 2 bases from V and 3 bases from J, with 7 bases in between. The length of the CDR3 is 13 residues. The germline V gene has CDR1 KGHSH and CDR2 LQKENI. The CDR3 nucleotides are TGTGCCAGCTCACCAGACAGAGACTATGGCTACACCTTC. Amino acid sequence: CASSPDRDYGYTF.

The genes are TRBV9 and TRBJ2-3; D not certain. Germline V gene data show CDR1 as SGDLS and CDR2 as YYNGEE. The CDR3 sequence is 15 residues long. The V and J ends lost 4 bases and 5 bases respectively, with 17 bases between them. The CDR3 coding sequence is TGTGCCAGCAGCCTGGGTGGGCCCATGGGAGATACGCAGTATTTT. Its translation: CASSLGGPMGDTQYF.

The chain is built from TRBV10-3 and TRBJ2-3; 12 positions agree with TRBD2. The V gene's germline CDR1 is ENHRY and CDR2 SYGVKD. The CDR3 runs 16 residues. The ends lost 2 bases at V and 4 bases at J; junction bases unmatched: 4. The CDR3 nucleotides read TGTGCCATCAGTGAGGGAGGACTAGCGGGACCAGATACGCAGTATTTT. Protein product: CAISEGGLAGPDTQYF.

J is TRBJ2-6 and V is TRBV21-1; the D call TRBD2 from the table was never checked on the DNA. TRBV21-1 is noted as a pseudogene. The CDR3 is made up of 17 amino acids. The CDR3 protein is CASSKREVLSGANVLTF. The CDR3 DNA sequence: TGTGCCAGCAGCAAAAGGGAGGTTCTCTCTGGGGCCAACGTCCTGACTTTC.

The V call is TRBV28, the J call TRBJ1-1, with D unclear. CDR3 length: 13 residues. V lost 10 bases, J lost 0 bases, and 12 bases lay in between. The germline gives CDR1 MDHEN, CDR2 SYDVKM. In nucleotides, the CDR3 is TGTGCCATCAGCCTCTATATGAACACTGAAGCTTTCTTT. Amino acid sequence: CAISLYMNTEAFF.

V is TRBV14 and J is TRBJ2-1, with TRBD1 as a possible D gene (6 bases). Trimming pared 2 bases from V and 10 bases from J, leaving 15 bases between. The CDR3 loop spans 14 amino acids. CDR1 and CDR2 (germline): SGHDN, FVKESK. CDR3 sequence (DNA): TGTGCCAGCAGCCAATATAACAGGGCGTGGGAGCAGTTCTTC. Translating gives CASSQYNRAWEQFF.

This chain links TRBV18 with TRBJ1-1; no clear D. CDR3 length equals 16 residues. CDR1 KGHSH and CDR2 LQKENI come from the germline V gene. Trimming removed 1 base from V and 1 base from J, with 13 bases in between. CDR3 in amino acids: CASSPRAGGWNTEAFF. CDR3 nucleotides: TGTGCCAGCTCACCACGGGCAGGAGGATGGAACACTGAAGCTTTCTTT.

Points on this clone: The junction departs from the called germline gene at one end, perhaps through a read error. The genes are TRBV7-7 and TRBJ2-2, with TRBD2 identical over 13 bases. Germline CDR1 and CDR2: SSHAT and FNYEAQ (reference sequence). The CDR3 runs 17 residues. The CDR3 reads CASSPRTSGSINGELFF. CDR3 nucleotide sequence: TGTGCTAGCAGCCCAAGGACTAGCGGGAGTATTAACGGGGAGCTGTTTTTT.

V gene TRBV5-1 combines with J gene TRBJ2-5; 7 bases are a match to TRBD1. Germline CDR1 and CDR2: SGHRS and YFSETQ. The CDR3 has 14 amino acids. The trim removed 1 base at V and 4 bases at J, leaving 4 bases unmatched. The chain's CDR3 is CASSLSRGSETQYF. CDR3 in DNA: TGCGCCAGCAGCTTGTCCAGGGGGTCAGAGACCCAGTACTTC.

The rearrangement links TRBV5-1 to TRBJ2-7; 8 bases map to TRBD2. Germline CDR1 is SGHRS and CDR2 is YFSETQ. This CDR3 comprises 14 residues. Germline trimming cut 1 base from V and 4 bases from J; bases unmatched to any gene: 4. CDR3 sequence reads: CASSLTSGLYEQYF. CDR3 sequence (DNA): TGCGCCAGCAGCTTGACTAGCGGATTATACGAGCAGTACTTC.

This clone was detected only once. Other nucleotide sequences from this sample produce the same CDR3. The chain has TRBV3-1 (or the pseudogene TRBV3-2) and TRBJ2-5; 7 nucleotides line up with TRBD1. The CDR3 totals 14 residues. Germline assignment: CDR1 LGHDT and CDR2 YNNKEL (reference sequence). J gave up 5 bases and V 0 bases, and 3 bases lay outside the gene matches. CDR3 bases: TGTGCCAGCAGCCAAGATCCGGGACAGGAGACCCAGTACTTC. It yields the protein CASSQDPGQETQYF.

J is TRBJ2-1 and V is TRBV27, with 11 bases aligning to TRBD2. The CDR3 contains 15 residues. V dropped 5 bases and J dropped 5; count of bases not matched to a gene: 5. In germline, CDR1 is MNHEY, CDR2 SMNVEV (reference sequence). CDR3 DNA sequence: TGTGCCAGCAGTCCGACTAGCGGGGAGGACAATGAGCAGTTCTTC. As protein: CASSPTSGEDNEQFF.